The 2 T cell receptor beta chains reported below all come from one sample, sequenced in a study of blood T cell repertoires in COVID-19 (dated by TCRdb to 2018 to 2020). To prepare the library, the immunoSEQ multiplex PCR assay was applied. Sourced from immuneACCESS, this table was stored by TCRdb with only in-frame sequences that have V and J called. A share of the clones is absent; for the studies checked, an unresolved V gene accounts for under half, and the remainder has no known explanation. In this sample the table shows some 260,000 clones, 70% to 90% of which occur a single time. Approximately 2.1% of the sample goes to the ten largest clones. Input material: peripheral blood. These receptors were obtained from a woman aged 40 to 49 who had recovered from COVID-19.

The chain is built from TRBV9 and TRBJ2-3, with D perhaps TRBD1 (5 bases). CDR3 length: 15 residues. Trimming pared 3 bases from V and 7 bases from J, leaving 18 bases between. Germline CDR1 reads SGDLS; CDR2 reads YYNGEE. In nucleotides, the CDR3 is TGTGCCAGCAGCGCCCCTGTTGACAGTCCAAATACGCAGTATTTT. Translated: CASSAPVDSPNTQYF.

This chain uses TRBV7-2 with TRBJ2-3, with D tentatively TRBD2 (7 bases). V lost 5 bases and J 0 bases, leaving 21 bases between the germline ends. The CDR3 runs 18 residues. The germline V gene encodes CDR1 SGHTA and CDR2 FQGNSA. The CDR3 DNA follows: TGTGCCAGCAGCCCGCAGAGGGGGGGCCCTTCTAGCACAGATACGCAGTATTTT. It specifies CASSPQRGGPSSTDTQYF.